The 16 T cell receptor beta chains listed next were all sequenced from one sample in a study of T cell repertoires in breast cancer. The expanded emulsion RT-PCR method captured paired alpha and beta chains from CD8+ T cells. During the second nested PCR, blocking oligonucleotides suppressed genes that were not paired. From the emulsion pairing reads, TCRdb called clonotypes with MiXCR, one entry per CDR3 protein. The data contain roughly 40,000 distinct CDR3 sequences, 45% to 50% of them singletons. The specimen was CD8+ T cells. These receptors were collected from a pool of human donors with breast cancer or a healthy control (not recorded which).

This clonotype turned up a few times. The chain uses TRBV19 and TRBJ1-1; no clear D gene. The CDR3 runs to 14 residues. Germline V gene sequence: CDR1 LNHDA, CDR2 SQIVND (reference sequence). V dropped 5 bases and J dropped 8 bases, with 18 bases sitting between them. The DNA of the CDR3 is TGTGCCAGTAGTCGCGGGTTCCGGAATAAGGAAGCTTTCTTT. It codes for CASSRGFRNKEAFF.

This clonotype was counted at least ten times. The chain couples TRBV6-2 or TRBV6-3 to TRBJ1-1; 9 positions agree with TRBD1. V gave up 2 bases and J gave up 4 bases; unmatched junction bases: 8. The germline CDR1 and CDR2 sequences are MNHEY and SVGEGT. This CDR3 is built from 16 residues. The CDR3 is CASSYSTQGAPTEAFF. CDR3 nucleotides: TGTGCCAGCAGTTACAGTACACAGGGGGCTCCCACTGAAGCTTTCTTT.

The chain recombines TRBV2 with TRBJ1-2, with 9 positions matching TRBD1. V was pared by 6 bases and J by 8 bases, with 4 bases of the junction left unmatched. The CDR3 is made up of 12 amino acids. The germline V gene has CDR1 SNHLY and CDR2 FYNNEI. CDR3: CASRGTGSGYTF. The DNA of the CDR3 is TGTGCCAGCAGGGGGACAGGGAGCGGCTACACCTTC.

The chain couples TRBV20-1 to TRBJ2-5, with 14 bases matching TRBD2. The CDR3 has 19 residues. The germline CDR1 and CDR2 sequences are DFQATT and SNEGSKA (reference sequence). Trimming cost V 1 base and J 4 bases; bases outside gene matches: 14. This CDR3 reads CSARVFKRLAGGRGETQYF. Here the CDR3 DNA reads TGCAGTGCTAGAGTCTTCAAAAGACTAGCGGGGGGGCGTGGAGAGACCCAGTACTTC.

This chain uses TRBV4-1 with TRBJ2-1; D is unresolved. V dropped 4 bases and J dropped 8 bases, with 12 bases sitting between them. The CDR3 totals 13 residues. CDR1 is MGHRA and CDR2 is YSYEKL in the germline V gene. This CDR3 is CASSLGRQDEQFF. CDR3 DNA: TGCGCCAGCAGCCTAGGCCGCCAGGATGAGCAGTTCTTC.

This sequence joins TRBV24-1 and TRBJ2-3; 7 bases match TRBD1. Germline V gene lookup returns CDR1 KGHDR and CDR2 SFDVKD. CDR3 length: 19 residues. V lost 3 bases, J lost 0 bases, and 14 bases stayed unmatched. This CDR3 is CATSDLPPGQRFSTDTQYF. The CDR3 region has the DNA TGTGCCACCAGTGATCTTCCTCCGGGACAGCGTTTTAGCACAGATACGCAGTATTTT.

The chain has TRBV6-5 and TRBJ1-2; D is unclear. Trimming took 6 bases from V and 8 from J, leaving 13 bases between them. The CDR3 totals 12 residues. The germline CDR1 and CDR2 sequences are MNHEY and SVGAGI. The CDR3 is CASRAGMTGYTF. The DNA of the CDR3 is TGTGCCAGCAGGGCAGGCATGACAGGCTACACCTTC.

CDR3 region: CASSGAGTGGGEQFF. DNA of the CDR3: TGTGCCAGCAGCGGTGCCGGGACAGGGGGCGGTGAGCAGTTCTTC. The chain has TRBV12-3 or TRBV12-4 and TRBJ2-1, with 12 bases aligning to TRBD1. Germline trimming cut 6 bases from V and 9 bases from J; bases unmatched to any gene: 9. CDR3 length: 15 residues.

This clonotype was counted between two and nine times. The chain has TRBV27 and TRBJ2-1; D possibly corresponds to TRBD1 (6 bases). This CDR3 has 15 residues. Germline-derived CDR1 and CDR2 are MNHEY and SMNVEV (reference sequence). Deletions cut 3 bases from V and 6 bases from J, with 15 bases between. The CDR3 DNA is TGTGCCAGCAGTTTCCACAGGACAGATGGCAATGAGCAGTTCTTC. The encoded protein is CASSFHRTDGNEQFF.

In this sample, this clonotype turned up many times. The chain couples TRBV19 to TRBJ2-1; 11 bases agree with TRBD2. CDR1 LNHDA and CDR2 SQIVND come from the germline V gene (reference sequence). V lost 7 bases, J lost 9 bases, and 8 bases stayed unmatched. The CDR3 runs 14 residues. CDR3 protein: CASTVAGGLIEQFF. In nucleotides, the CDR3 is TGTGCCAGTACCGTAGCGGGGGGGCTCATTGAGCAGTTCTTC.

The chain is built from TRBV7-9 and TRBJ2-1; 11 positions agree with TRBD2. The CDR3 has 15 residues. Trimming took 5 bases from V and 12 from J; bases not matched to a gene: 12. The germline gives CDR1 SEHNR, CDR2 FQNEAQ (reference sequence). This chain's CDR3 is CASSQLAGALGGQFF. CDR3 sequence (DNA): TGTGCCAGCAGCCAACTAGCGGGAGCGCTGGGTGGGCAGTTCTTC.

V gene TRBV10-3 combines with J gene TRBJ2-3; 8 bases align to TRBD1. The germline CDR1 and CDR2 sequences are ENHRY and SYGVKD. The CDR3 runs 16 residues. J was trimmed by 5 bases and V by 5 bases; bases with no gene match: 12. CDR3 sequence (DNA): TGTGCCATCAGTAAGACAGGGGACCCAGACGGAGATACGCAGTATTTT. Translating it yields CAISKTGDPDGDTQYF.

The gene calls are TRBV20-1 and TRBJ1-5; TRBD1 matches at 10 bases. J was trimmed by 4 bases and V by 2 bases; bases with no gene match: 8. Germline CDR1 reads DFQATT; CDR2 reads SNEGSKA (reference sequence). CDR3 length: 16 residues. The CDR3 loop reads CSARSGTGVSNQPQHF. CDR3 bases: TGCAGTGCTAGATCCGGGACAGGGGTTTCTAATCAGCCCCAGCATTTT.

This clonotype showed up just a few times. The CDR3 is CASSMTGGTNEQFF. In DNA form, the CDR3 reads TGTGCCAGCAGTATGACAGGGGGCACGAATGAGCAGTTCTTC. The rearrangement links TRBV12-3 or TRBV12-4 to TRBJ2-1; 10 nucleotides align to TRBD1. The CDR3 has 14 residues. The V gene end was trimmed by 5 bases and the J gene end by 7 bases; junction bases not matched to a gene: 5.

CDR3 region: CASSYGTGNAGGSPLHF. The CDR3 DNA sequence: TGTGCCAGCAGTTACGGGACAGGGAACGCCGGGGGTTCACCCCTCCACTTT. The chain employs TRBV6-9 and TRBJ1-6, with 9 bases fitting TRBD1. The CDR3 is 17 residues long. Germline CDR1 is MNHGY and CDR2 is SVAAGI. With 3 bases clipped from V and 9 bases from J, the junction kept 12 bases outside the gene matches.

This clonotype was picked up a small number of times. This chain uses TRBV15 with TRBJ2-2, with 7 bases matching TRBD1. This CDR3 contains 15 residues. Germline V CDR1 and CDR2: LNHNV, YYDKDF (reference sequence). V was clipped by 0 bases and J by 6 bases; unmatched bases: 4. CDR3 region: CATSRDGTVAGELFF. The CDR3 region has the DNA TGTGCCACCAGCAGAGATGGGACAGTGGCCGGGGAGCTGTTTTTT.